Sequencing of this TCR beta chain was carried out in a study of T cell responses to AZD1222 COVID-19 vaccine. Regarding the study as a whole: After two AZD1222 doses, spike-specific TCR breadth and depth rose versus day 0. As reported, nearly half of all spike-specific TCRs target variant regions that are unmutated.

The data were produced by immunoSEQ multiplex PCR, yet TCRdb's version contains in-frame clones alone and is incomplete. The sample has some 150,000 clones, 90% seen once. The ends were cut back, 3 bases at V and 4 bases at J, with 13 bases in the middle. The length of the CDR3 is 14 residues. CDR1 is SGHRS and CDR2 is YFSETQ in the germline V gene. As to this clone: The antigen is unknown.

This clonotype was sampled from an adult in good health. The chain joins TRBV5-1 to TRBJ2-5; D remains unclear. Sequenced here: peripheral blood, sampled on day 0 of AZD1222 vaccination. CDR3 in DNA: TGCGCCAGCAGCTACGCCACCGTACCAGAGACCCAGTACTTC. Encoded protein: CASSYATVPETQYF. Using reference TRBV5-1 and TRBJ2-5 for the parts outside the CDR3, the full variable domain is KAGVTQTPRYLIKTRGQQVTLSCSPISGHRSVSWYQQTPGQGLQFLFEYFSETQRNKGNFPGRFSGRQFSNSRSEMNVSTLELGDSALYLCASSYATVPETQYFGPGTRLLVL.